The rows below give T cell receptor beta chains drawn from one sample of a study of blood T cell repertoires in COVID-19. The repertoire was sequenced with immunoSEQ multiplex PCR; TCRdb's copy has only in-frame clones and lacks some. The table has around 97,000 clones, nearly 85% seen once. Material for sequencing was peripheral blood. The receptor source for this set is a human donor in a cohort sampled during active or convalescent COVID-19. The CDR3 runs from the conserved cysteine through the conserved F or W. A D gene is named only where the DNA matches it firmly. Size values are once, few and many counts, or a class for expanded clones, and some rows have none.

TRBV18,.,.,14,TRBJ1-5,CASSSGNSNQPQHF,TGTGCCAGCTCATCAGGGAATAGCAATCAGCCCCAGCATTTT
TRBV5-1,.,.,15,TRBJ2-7,CASRLEGRPPYEQYF,TGCGCCAGCAGATTGGAGGGGCGACCCCCCTACGAGCAGTACTTC
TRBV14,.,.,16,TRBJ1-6,CASSQHPDTINSPLHF,TGTGCCAGCAGCCAACACCCGGACACGATTAATTCACCCCTCCACTTT
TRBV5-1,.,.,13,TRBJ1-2,CASSQQVRYGYTF,TGCGCCAGCAGCCAACAGGTTCGCTATGGCTACACCTTC
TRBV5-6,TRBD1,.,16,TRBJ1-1,CASRDTSRGRRSEAFF,TGTGCCAGCAGAGACACTTCCAGGGGGCGACGAAGTGAAGCTTTCTTT
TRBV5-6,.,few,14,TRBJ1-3,CASSPGLSGNTIYF,TGTGCCAGCAGCCCGGGACTCTCTGGAAACACCATATATTTT
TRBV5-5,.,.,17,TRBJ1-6,CASSLAVRGTRNSPLHF,TGTGCCAGCAGCTTGGCGGTTAGGGGGACGAGGAATTCACCCCTCCACTTT
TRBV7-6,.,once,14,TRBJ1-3,CASSLDRAGNTIYF,TGTGCCAGCAGCTTAGACAGGGCTGGAAACACCATATATTTT
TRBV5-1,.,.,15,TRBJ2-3,CASSILSGGTDTQYF,TGCGCCAGCAGCATTCTTTCGGGGGGCACAGATACGCAGTATTTT
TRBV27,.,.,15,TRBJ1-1,CASSLSTTGFTEAFF,TGTGCCAGCAGTTTATCCACTACAGGGTTCACTGAAGCTTTCTTT
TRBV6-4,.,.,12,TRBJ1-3,CASSDPTATVDF,TGTGCCAGCAGCGACCCAACCGCCACAGTAGATTTT
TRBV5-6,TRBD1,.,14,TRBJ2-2,CASSERQGQEELFF,TGTGCCAGCAGCGAACGACAGGGTCAAGAGGAGCTGTTTTTT
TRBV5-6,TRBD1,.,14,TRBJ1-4,CASSLAARGRELFF,TGTGCCAGCAGCTTGGCCGCCAGGGGGCGTGAACTGTTTTTT
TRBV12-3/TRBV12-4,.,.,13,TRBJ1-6,CASGGLGGSPLHF,TGTGCCAGTGGAGGGTTGGGGGGATCACCCCTCCACTTT
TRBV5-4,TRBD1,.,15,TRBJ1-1,CASSRTGGRITEAFF,TGTGCCAGCAGCCGGACAGGGGGAAGGATCACTGAAGCTTTCTTT
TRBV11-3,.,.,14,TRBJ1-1,CASSPRHSNTEAFF,TGTGCCAGCAGCCCGCGACATTCTAACACTGAAGCTTTCTTT
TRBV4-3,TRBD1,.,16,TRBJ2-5,CASSQDIQGAVQTQYF,TGCGCCAGCAGCCAAGATATCCAGGGGGCGGTCCAGACCCAGTACTTC
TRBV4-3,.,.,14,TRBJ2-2,CASSLTGEAGELFF,TGCGCCAGCAGCCTCACAGGGGAGGCAGGGGAGCTGTTTTTT
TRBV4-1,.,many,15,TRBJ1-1,CASSQGAGGYTEAFF,TGCGCCAGCAGCCAAGGGGCGGGGGGTTACACTGAAGCTTTCTTT
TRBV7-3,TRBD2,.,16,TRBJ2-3,CASSSTSGASTDTQYF,TGTGCCAGCAGCTCCACTAGCGGGGCTAGCACAGATACGCAGTATTTT
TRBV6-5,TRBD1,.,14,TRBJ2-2,CASDAITGALGLFF,TGTGCCAGCGACGCTATAACAGGGGCCCTCGGGCTGTTTTTT
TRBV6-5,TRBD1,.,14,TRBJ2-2,CASRRGQITGELFF,TGTGCCAGCAGGAGGGGACAGATCACCGGGGAGCTGTTTTTT
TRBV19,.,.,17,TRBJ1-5,CASSIAGGVDISQPQHF,TGTGCCAGTAGTATAGCGGGAGGGGTTGATATATCACAGCCCCAGCATTTT
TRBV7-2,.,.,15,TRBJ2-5,CASSLRGTGQETQYF,TGTGCCAGCAGCTTAAGGGGCACAGGCCAAGAGACCCAGTACTTC
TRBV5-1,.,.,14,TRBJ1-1,CASSYEGGITEAFF,TGCGCCAGCAGCTATGAGGGGGGGATCACTGAAGCTTTCTTT
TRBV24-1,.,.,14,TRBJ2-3,CATSDRTVRDTQYF,TGTGCCACCAGTGATCGGACAGTCCGAGATACGCAGTATTTT
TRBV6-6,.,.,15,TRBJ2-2,CASSYRQGNTGELFF,TGTGCCAGCAGTTATAGGCAGGGCAACACCGGGGAGCTGTTTTTT
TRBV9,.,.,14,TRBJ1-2,CASSVVPDNYGYTF,TGTGCCAGCAGCGTAGTGCCAGATAACTATGGCTACACCTTC
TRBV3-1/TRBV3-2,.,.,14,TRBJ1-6,CASSQGGANSPLHF,TGTGCCAGCAGCCAGGGGGGAGCCAATTCACCCCTCCACTTT
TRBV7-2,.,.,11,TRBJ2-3,CASSLRDTQYF,TGTGCCAGCAGCTTGAGAGATACGCAGTATTTT
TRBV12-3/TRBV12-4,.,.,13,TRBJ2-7,CASSSLDSYEQYF,TGTGCCAGCAGTTCCCTCGACAGTTACGAGCAGTACTTC
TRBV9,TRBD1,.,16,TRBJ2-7,CASSVDDRGGSYEQYF,TGTGCCAGCAGCGTAGATGACAGGGGAGGCTCCTACGAGCAGTACTTC
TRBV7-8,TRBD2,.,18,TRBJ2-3,CASSRGTSGGLGTDTQYF,TGTGCCAGCAGCCGAGGGACTAGCGGGGGGCTGGGCACAGATACGCAGTATTTT
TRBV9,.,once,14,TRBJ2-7,CASSPDVGVYEQYF,TGTGCCAGCAGCCCAGACGTAGGGGTCTACGAGCAGTACTTC
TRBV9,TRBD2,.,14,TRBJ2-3,CASSPTSGADTQYF,TGTGCCAGCAGCCCGACTAGCGGAGCAGATACGCAGTATTTT
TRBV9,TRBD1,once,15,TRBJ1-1,CASSARQGSNTEAFF,TGTGCCAGCAGCGCCCGACAGGGTTCGAACACTGAAGCTTTCTTT